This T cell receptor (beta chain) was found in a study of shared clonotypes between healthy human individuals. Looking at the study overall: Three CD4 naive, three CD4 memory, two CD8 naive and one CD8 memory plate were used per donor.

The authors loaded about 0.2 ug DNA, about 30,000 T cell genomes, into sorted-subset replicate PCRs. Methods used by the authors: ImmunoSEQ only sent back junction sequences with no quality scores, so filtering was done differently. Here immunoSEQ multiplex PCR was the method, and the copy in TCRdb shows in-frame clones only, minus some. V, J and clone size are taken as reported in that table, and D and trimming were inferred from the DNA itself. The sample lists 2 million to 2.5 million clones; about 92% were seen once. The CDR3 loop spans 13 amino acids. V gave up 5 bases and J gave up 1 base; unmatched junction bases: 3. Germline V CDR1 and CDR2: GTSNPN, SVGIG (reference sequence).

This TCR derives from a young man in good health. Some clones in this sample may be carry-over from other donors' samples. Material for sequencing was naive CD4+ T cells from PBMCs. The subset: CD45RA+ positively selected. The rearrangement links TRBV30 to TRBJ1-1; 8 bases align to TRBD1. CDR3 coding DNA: TGTGCCTGGGACAGGGGTACGAACACTGAAGCTTTCTTT. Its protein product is CAWDRGTNTEAFF.